This TCR beta chain was identified during a study of T-cell reconstitution after alpha-beta-depleted transplantation in children. Study-wide results and caveats: At around two months after transplant, the alpha-beta T cells were reportedly derived from several hundred expanded clones that came from non-depleted graft cells. Diversity of TCRbeta at day 60 was high in some patients, arising from surviving recipient T cells and thymic progenitors.

V was shortened by 10 bases and J by 6 bases, with 20 bases between the two germline ends. The CDR3 contains 14 residues. It was with unique molecular identifiers that the TCRbeta library was prepared. TCRdb recomputed calls from the PCR reads with MiXCR, one row per CDR3 protein. The sample includes approximately 170,000 distinct CDR3 sequences, 11% seen only once; the top ten take 13%. Turning to this clonotype: Its antigen is unidentified.

The source was PBMCs, collected before TCRalphabeta/CD19-depleted stem cell transplant. V is TRBV12-3 or TRBV12-4 and J is TRBJ2-3; tentative D call: TRBD1 (6 bases). The sequence came from a boy between 2 and 10 years old with acute myeloid leukemia, due to receive a stem cell transplant. The CDR3, as DNA: TGTGCCATCTGTTTAGGGGGTTGCGGGGATACGCAGTATTTT. Residues: CAICLGGCGDTQYF.